The 20 T cell receptor beta chains listed next were all sequenced from one sample in a study of blood T cells in healthy people across ages (dated by TCRdb to about 2015). Libraries were constructed by 5' RACE. Sequenced using an Illumina HiSeq 2500. The second PCR ran for roughly 7 to 12 cycles and used a J-beta primer mix along with a sample-barcoded 5' primer. TCRdb handled the public reads itself, with Q25 trimming in fastp and clone calling in MiXCR, and kept productive beta chains. Records with the same CDR3 protein are collapsed into one entry carrying the most frequent genes and DNA. Recorded for this sample are about 1.8 million distinct CDR3 sequences; about 49% of them occurred a single time. The ten largest account for around 2.1% of the sample. The sequenced sample was blood. The origin of the receptors is a woman in her thirties or forties in good health.

The chain has TRBV20-1 and TRBJ1-2; D possibly corresponds to TRBD1 (6 bases). The CDR3 length is 13 residues. The germline CDR1 and CDR2 sequences are DFQATT and SNEGSKA (reference sequence). Trimming left V 4 bases short and J 4 bases short, with 13 bases between. The CDR3 sequence is CSAKAGTIYGYTF. CDR3 DNA sequence: TGCAGTGCTAAAGCCGGGACAATCTATGGCTACACCTTC.

The V gene is TRBV2, the J gene TRBJ1-1; D may be TRBD1 (5 bases). The ends were cut back, 9 bases at V and 0 bases at J, with 14 bases in the middle. Germline V gene lookup returns CDR1 SNHLY and CDR2 FYNNEI. This CDR3 contains 14 residues. CDR3 amino acids: CARKADSMNTEAFF. In nucleotides, the CDR3 is TGTGCCAGAAAAGCAGACAGCATGAACACTGAAGCTTTCTTT. Full variable domain (outside the CDR3, taken from reference TRBV2 and TRBJ1-1): EPEVTQTPSHQVTQMGQEVILRCVPISNHLYFYWYRQILGQKVEFLVSFYNNEISEKSEIFDDQFSVERPDGSNFTLKIRSTKLEDSAMYFCARKADSMNTEAFFGQGTRLTVV.

Only a few counts were recorded for this clonotype. The chain uses TRBV24-1 and TRBJ2-5, with D possibly being TRBD2 (6 bases). CDR1 is KGHDR, CDR2 SFDVKD, per germline. The CDR3 spans 12 residues. Trimming removed 9 bases from V and 5 bases from J, with 12 bases in between. The CDR3 sequence is CATAGGMETQYF. The CDR3 DNA reads TGTGCCACCGCCGGAGGGATGGAGACCCAGTACTTC.

V is TRBV27 and J is TRBJ1-6; possibly TRBD1 for D (5 bases). This CDR3 region has 16 residues. Trimming left V 6 bases short and J 7 bases short, with 19 bases between. The germline V gene encodes CDR1 MNHEY and CDR2 SMNVEV (reference sequence). CDR3 sequence: CASSSVGWGRNSPLHF. The CDR3 DNA reads TGTGCCAGCAGCTCGGTGGGTTGGGGCAGGAATTCACCCCTCCACTTT.

V and J are TRBV15 and TRBJ2-5; TRBD1 agrees at 8 bases. The trim removed 0 bases at V and 4 bases at J, leaving 4 bases unmatched. Germline-derived CDR1 and CDR2 are LNHNV and YYDKDF (reference sequence). This CDR3 contains 15 residues. CDR3 residues: CATSREQGVIETQYF. CDR3 nucleotides: TGTGCCACCAGCAGAGAACAGGGGGTAATAGAGACCCAGTACTTC. Full variable domain (remainder filled in from reference TRBV15 and TRBJ2-5): DAMVIQNPRYQVTQFGKPVTLSCSQTLNHNVMYWYQQKSSQAPKLLFHYYDKDFNNEADTPDNFQSRRPNTSFCFLDIRSPGLGDTAMYLCATSREQGVIETQYFGPGTRLLVL.

The genes are TRBV20-1 and TRBJ2-5; the match to TRBD1 covers 8 bases. Germline V lookup: CDR1 DFQATT, CDR2 SNEGSKA (reference sequence). V dropped 4 bases and J dropped 1; count of bases not matched to a gene: 8. This CDR3 is 15 amino acids long. The CDR3 is CSANKDRAVQETQYF. The CDR3 coding sequence is TGCAGTGCTAACAAGGACAGGGCCGTCCAAGAGACCCAGTACTTC.

This clonotype was seen a handful of times. The V and J genes are TRBV4-3 and TRBJ2-7; 11 positions agree with TRBD2. The ends lost 0 bases at V and 4 bases at J; junction bases unmatched: 8. CDR3 length: 17 amino acids. From germline, CDR1 is LGHNA and CDR2 YSLEER. Here the CDR3 DNA reads TGCGCCAGCAGCCAAGAGCGAGGCCTAGCGGGGGGTTACGAGCAGTACTTC. Its translation: CASSQERGLAGGYEQYF.

V gene TRBV7-2 combines with J gene TRBJ2-1; TRBD1 or TRBD2 may be the D gene (5 bases each). Trimming cost V 1 base and J 8 bases, with 18 bases left between them. The germline V gene encodes CDR1 SGHTA and CDR2 FQGNSA. The CDR3 has 16 amino acids. The CDR3 DNA is TGTGCCAGCAGCTTAGATGGGACGCGAGGGCATCATGAGCAGTTCTTC. Translation gives CASSLDGTRGHHEQFF.

This chain links TRBV28 with TRBJ2-3; D remains ambiguous. CDR1 and CDR2 (germline): MDHEN, SYDVKM. This CDR3 comprises 12 residues. Between the trimmed V and J ends, which lost 8 bases and 2 bases, there was a span of 8 bases. CDR3 residues: CASQVATDTQYF. In DNA, the CDR3 is TGTGCCAGCCAGGTTGCCACAGATACGCAGTATTTT. Complete variable domain (other parts from reference TRBV28 and TRBJ2-3): DVKVTQSSRYLVKRTGEKVFLECVQDMDHENMFWYRQDPGLGLRLIYFSYDVKMKEKGDIPEGYSVSREKKERFSLILESASTNQTSMYLCASQVATDTQYFGPGTRLTVL.

The chain links TRBV5-1 to TRBJ1-2; D unresolved. Germline V gene data show CDR1 as SGHRS and CDR2 as YFSETQ. V was cut by 5 bases and J by 0 bases, with 8 bases left in between. The CDR3 runs 13 residues. The chain's CDR3 is CASRASANYGYTF. The CDR3 nucleotides are TGCGCCAGCAGGGCTTCAGCTAACTATGGCTACACCTTC.

The chain recombines TRBV9 with TRBJ2-3; 7 bases are a match to TRBD1. V lost 4 bases, J lost 4 bases, and 18 bases stayed unmatched. The V gene's germline CDR1 is SGDLS and CDR2 YYNGEE. The CDR3 has 18 amino acids. The DNA for the CDR3 is TGTGCCAGCAGCCCCTGGACAGGTCTTAGTATTGGTGCAGATACGCAGTATTTT. It yields the protein CASSPWTGLSIGADTQYF.

The chain combines TRBV5-1 with TRBJ1-1; 7 bases line up with TRBD1. The CDR3 runs to 16 residues. After removal of 2 bases from V and 1 base from J, the junction contained 8 bases not matched to a gene. CDR1 and CDR2 (germline): SGHRS, YFSETQ. CDR3 nucleotide sequence: TGCGCCAGCAGCTTCCTAGGGGGACAGAAGAACACTGAAGCTTTCTTT. Its translation is CASSFLGGQKNTEAFF. Supplemented by reference TRBV5-1 and TRBJ1-1, the full variable domain reads KAGVTQTPRYLIKTRGQQVTLSCSPISGHRSVSWYQQTPGQGLQFLFEYFSETQRNKGNFPGRFSGRQFSNSRSEMNVSTLELGDSALYLCASSFLGGQKNTEAFFGQGTRLTVV.

CDR3 sequence reads: CASSYARTLNYGYTF. CDR3 in DNA: TGTGCCAGCAGTTACGCGAGGACATTAAACTATGGCTACACCTTC. V gene TRBV6-5 combines with J gene TRBJ1-2, with a possible D match to TRBD1 (5 bases). The CDR3 has 15 amino acids. Trimming took 2 bases from V and 2 from J, leaving 12 bases between them. The germline V gene encodes CDR1 MNHEY and CDR2 SVGAGI.

V usage is TRBV27 and J usage is TRBJ2-3; possibly TRBD1 or TRBD2 for D (5 bases each). The CDR3 has 16 amino acids. V lost 0 bases and J lost 3, with 13 bases in between. Germline V gene data show CDR1 as MNHEY and CDR2 as SMNVEV (reference sequence). The CDR3 DNA follows: TGTGCCAGCAGTTTATCGATAGTCGAGGGGACAGATACGCAGTATTTT. Its protein product is CASSLSIVEGTDTQYF.

This chain joins TRBV6-2 or TRBV6-3 and TRBJ2-7; D ambiguous. This CDR3 is 15 amino acids long. V was cut by 2 bases and J by 7 bases, with 18 bases left in between. Germline CDR1 is MNHEY and CDR2 is SVGEGT. The CDR3 sequence: CASSYELTRAREQYF. CDR3 nucleotides: TGTGCCAGCAGTTACGAGTTGACCCGGGCGAGGGAGCAGTACTTC.

The V and J genes are TRBV18 and TRBJ2-7; no clear D. The CDR3 is 11 amino acids. Germline CDR1 and CDR2: KGHSH and LQKENI. The ends were cut back, 8 bases at V and 2 bases at J, with 7 bases in the middle. The CDR3 region is CASPPPYEQYF. In DNA form, the CDR3 reads TGTGCCAGCCCCCCCCCCTACGAGCAGTACTTC.

This clonotype showed up many times. The chain couples TRBV24-1 to TRBJ2-5; D possibly corresponds to TRBD2 (5 bases). Germline CDR1 KGHDR, CDR2 SFDVKD. There are 15 residues in the CDR3. V was clipped by 3 bases and J by 10 bases, with 20 bases between them. DNA of the CDR3: TGTGCCACCAGTGATCCTGCCTTGGAAATGGGGAGCCAGTACTTC. Encoded protein: CATSDPALEMGSQYF.

J is TRBJ1-2 and V is TRBV4-3; 7 positions agree with TRBD1. The CDR3 is 15 amino acids. Germline CDR1 and CDR2: LGHNA and YSLEER. V was pared by 0 bases and J by 2 bases, with 3 bases of the junction left unmatched. In DNA form, the CDR3 reads TGCGCCAGCAGCCAAGAATTACAGGGGAACTATGGCTACACCTTC. It codes for CASSQELQGNYGYTF.

This clonotype was found once. The V call is TRBV7-6, the J call TRBJ2-7; D is ambiguous. The CDR3 totals 14 residues. In germline, CDR1 is SGHVS, CDR2 FNYEAQ. V shed 2 bases and J shed 0 bases, with 8 bases lying between them. The CDR3 DNA reads TGTGCCAGCAGCTTACAGATAGCCTCCTACGAGCAGTACTTC. Encoded protein: CASSLQIASYEQYF.

The V gene is TRBV27, the J gene TRBJ1-1, with a tentative D call TRBD1 (5 bases). The CDR3 is made up of 16 amino acids. V dropped 6 bases and J dropped 0 bases, with 17 bases sitting between them. Germline V lookup: CDR1 MNHEY, CDR2 SMNVEV (reference sequence). CDR3 sequence: CASSPGFGYMNTEAFF. In nucleotides, the CDR3 is TGTGCCAGCAGCCCAGGGTTTGGGTATATGAACACTGAAGCTTTCTTT.